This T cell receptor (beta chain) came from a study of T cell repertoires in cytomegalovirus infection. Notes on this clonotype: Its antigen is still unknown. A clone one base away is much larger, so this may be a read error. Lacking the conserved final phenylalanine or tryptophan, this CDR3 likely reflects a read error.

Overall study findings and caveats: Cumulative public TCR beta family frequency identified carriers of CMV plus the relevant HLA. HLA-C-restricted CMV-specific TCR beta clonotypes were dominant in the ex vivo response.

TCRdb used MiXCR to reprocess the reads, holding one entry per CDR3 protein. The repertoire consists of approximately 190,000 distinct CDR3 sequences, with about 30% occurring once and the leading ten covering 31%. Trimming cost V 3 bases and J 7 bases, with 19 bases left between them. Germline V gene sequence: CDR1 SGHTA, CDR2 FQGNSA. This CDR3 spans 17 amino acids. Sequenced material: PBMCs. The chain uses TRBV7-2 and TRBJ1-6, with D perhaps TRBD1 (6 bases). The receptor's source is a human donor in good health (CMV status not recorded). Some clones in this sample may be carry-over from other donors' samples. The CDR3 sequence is CASSFVPGGVLNSPLHV. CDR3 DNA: TGTGCCAGCAGCTTTGTTCCGGGGGGCGTTTTGAATTCACCCCTCCACGTT.